These 18 T cell receptor beta chains came from one sample sequenced in a study of vaccination and CD4 T cells after COVID-19. This sample's time point: late sampling 161 to 241 days after vaccination in a few convalescent patients. Regarding treatment: approximately 9-day PBMC culture with coronavirus spike peptide pools or control peptides (ViraFEST assay). The antigens these receptors bind are not known. With the Oncomine TCR Beta short-read assay, DNA from cultured CD4+ T cells was sequenced. TCRdb reanalysed the PCR reads using MiXCR and keeps one entry per CDR3 protein. The sample yields fewer than 25,000 distinct CDR3 sequences, around two fifths seen once. The sample was CD4+ T cells from blood, cultured in vitro, taken about 7 months after SARS-CoV-2 vaccination. Receptors originate from a human donor who had recovered from COVID-19.

This clonotype was seen more than once but under ten times. The V gene is TRBV7-9, the J gene TRBJ2-1; 8 bases are shared with TRBD2. The CDR3 length is 16 residues. Unmatched junction bases numbered 11, after V lost 5 bases and J lost 5 bases. Germline CDR1 reads SEHNR; CDR2 reads FQNEAQ (reference sequence). The CDR3 sequence is CASSPQRGQFNNEQFF. In DNA form, the CDR3 reads TGTGCCAGCAGCCCCCAGCGGGGGCAGTTCAACAATGAGCAGTTCTTC.

DNA for the CDR3: TGTGCCAGCAGTGAACAATGGGGCACAGATACGCAGTATTTT. It encodes CASSEQWGTDTQYF. The J gene is TRBJ2-3, the V gene TRBV2; unclear D gene. Per germline, CDR1 SNHLY and CDR2 FYNNEI. The V and J ends lost 2 bases and 1 base respectively, with 7 bases between them. The CDR3 is 14 residues long.

The chain links TRBV7-6 to TRBJ2-7; a weak D match, TRBD1 (6 bases). This CDR3 comprises 17 residues. Germline values: CDR1 SGHVS, CDR2 FNYEAQ. V lost 5 bases and J 1 base, leaving 21 bases between the germline ends. CDR3 protein: CASSPVASRGPSYEQYF. CDR3 DNA: TGTGCCAGCAGCCCCGTAGCCTCCAGGGGCCCTTCCTACGAGCAGTACTTC.

The chain recombines TRBV7-3 with TRBJ2-1; D gene unclear. V was trimmed by 2 bases and J by 4 bases, leaving 12 bases between them. The CDR3 covers 15 residues. Germline loops: CDR1 SGHTA, CDR2 FQGTGA. Here the CDR3 reads CASSLAPETYNEQFF. In DNA, the CDR3 is TGTGCCAGCAGCTTAGCCCCGGAGACATACAATGAGCAGTTCTTC.

V usage is TRBV11-2 and J usage is TRBJ2-7; D not certain. This CDR3 contains 12 residues. Deletions cut 3 bases from V and 5 bases from J, with 8 bases between. The V gene's germline CDR1 is SGHAT and CDR2 FQNNGV. In DNA, the CDR3 is TGTGCCAGCAGCTTTGGGGAACACGAGCAGTACTTC. This sequence encodes CASSFGEHEQYF.

The CDR3 DNA is TGTGCCAGCAGCTGGAGAAGACTAGCGGGAGATGAGACCCAGTACTTC. As protein: CASSWRRLAGDETQYF. The genes are TRBV7-9 and TRBJ2-5; the match to TRBD2 covers 12 bases. The length of the CDR3 is 16 residues. Germline CDR1 and CDR2: SEHNR and FQNEAQ (reference sequence). V dropped 4 bases and J dropped 5; count of bases not matched to a gene: 8.

This clonotype was found a few times. J is TRBJ1-5 and V is TRBV7-6, with TRBD1 matching 7 bases. Trimming at V came to 5 bases and at J to 3 bases, leaving 4 bases not matched to a gene. The CDR3 is 14 residues long. The germline V gene encodes CDR1 SGHVS and CDR2 FNYEAQ. CDR3 coding DNA: TGTGCCAGCAGCCGACAGGGTCTCAATCAGCCCCAGCATTTT. Its translation: CASSRQGLNQPQHF.

The chain couples TRBV7-2 to TRBJ2-7; D is unresolved. Germline V CDR1 and CDR2: SGHTA, FQGNSA. The CDR3 is made up of 14 amino acids. Trimming cost V 3 bases and J 2 bases, with 11 bases left between them. In DNA form, the CDR3 reads TGTGCCAGCAGCTTGCAACCGAGCACCTACGAGCAGTACTTC. It translates to CASSLQPSTYEQYF.

This chain uses TRBV7-9 with TRBJ2-1; 11 nucleotides match TRBD2. J gave up 9 bases and V 3 bases, and 13 bases lay outside the gene matches. The CDR3 sequence is 17 residues long. Germline CDR1 and CDR2: SEHNR and FQNEAQ (reference sequence). In DNA, the CDR3 is TGTGCCAGCAGCTTCGGCCAACTAGCGGGAGTCGGCCGTGAGCAGTTCTTC. Protein: CASSFGQLAGVGREQFF.

This clonotype turned up a few times. The chain links TRBV6-1 to TRBJ1-1; D ambiguous. The CDR3 extends over 10 amino acids. CDR1 MNHNS and CDR2 SASEGT come from the germline V gene. Trimming pared 7 bases from V and 10 bases from J, leaving 10 bases between. The CDR3 DNA sequence: TGTGCCAGCATGAGACTGTTAGCTTTCTTT. The encoded protein is CASMRLLAFF.

The chain is built from TRBV6-1 and TRBJ2-1; D unresolved. The V gene's germline CDR1 is MNHNS and CDR2 SASEGT. V lost 7 bases and J lost 8, with 18 bases in between. The CDR3 length is 14 residues. The CDR3 reads CASTSDRQRHEQFF. CDR3 nucleotide sequence: TGTGCCAGCACCTCGGACCGCCAGCGTCATGAGCAGTTCTTC.

There are a few counts of this clonotype. The gene calls are TRBV27 and TRBJ1-2; D ambiguous. CDR3 length: 14 amino acids. V was shortened by 5 bases and J by 4 bases, with 14 bases between the two germline ends. Germline V gene data show CDR1 as MNHEY and CDR2 as SMNVEV (reference sequence). The CDR3 region has the DNA TGTGCCAGCAGTGTCGCGGGAGCCTCCTATGGCTACACCTTC. Encoded protein: CASSVAGASYGYTF.

This clonotype is categorized as medium-sized (0.01 to 0.1%). This chain connects TRBV7-2 to TRBJ1-5; no firm D call. This CDR3 spans 13 amino acids. Germline-derived CDR1 and CDR2 are SGHTA and FQGNSA. V was pared by 4 bases and J by 0 bases, with 4 bases between. CDR3 in DNA: TGTGCCAGCAGCTATAGTAGCAATCAGCCCCAGCATTTT. This encodes CASSYSSNQPQHF.

This clonotype has just a few counts. The chain uses TRBV20-1 and TRBJ2-1; perhaps D is TRBD1 or TRBD2 (5 bases each). Trimming removed 5 bases at V and 0 bases at J, with 14 bases between. This CDR3 has 15 residues. CDR1 DFQATT and CDR2 SNEGSKA come from the germline V gene (reference sequence). The CDR3 region has the DNA TGCAGTGCTGCAAGGGACGCCAGCTCCTACAATGAGCAGTTCTTC. This codes for CSAARDASSYNEQFF.

This clonotype turned up a few times. The chain uses TRBV7-2 and TRBJ1-1; perhaps TRBD1 as D (5 bases). The germline V gene has CDR1 SGHTA and CDR2 FQGNSA. CDR3 length: 13 amino acids. V was clipped by 1 base and J by 7 bases, with 10 bases between them. The CDR3 loop is CASSLEGFGEAFF. Written as DNA, the CDR3 is TGTGCCAGCAGCTTAGAGGGGTTCGGTGAAGCTTTCTTT.

This clonotype was recorded a few times. V gene TRBV2 combines with J gene TRBJ2-7; no clear D. The length of the CDR3 is 11 residues. Looked up from germline, CDR1 is SNHLY and CDR2 is FYNNEI. V was cut by 6 bases and J by 5 bases, with 8 bases left in between. The chain's CDR3 is CASSPYHEQYF. The CDR3 region has the DNA TGTGCCAGCAGCCCCTACCACGAGCAGTACTTC.

The chain links TRBV7-2 to TRBJ1-5; the D gene is possibly TRBD1 (5 bases). Germline V gives CDR1 SGHTA, CDR2 FQGNSA. Trimming removed 1 base from V and 6 bases from J, with 13 bases in between. The CDR3 runs 15 residues. The CDR3 loop reads CASSLGDSSIQPQHF. In DNA, the CDR3 is TGTGCCAGCAGCTTAGGTGACAGTTCAATTCAGCCCCAGCATTTT.

The CDR3 here is CASSLHTGELFF. Written as DNA, the CDR3 is TGTGCCAGCAGTTTGCACACCGGGGAGCTGTTTTTT. The gene calls are TRBV12-3 or TRBV12-4 and TRBJ2-2; the D is unclear. Deletions cut 3 bases from V and 3 bases from J, with 2 bases between. The CDR3 runs to 12 residues.